A selection of T cell receptor beta chains follows, all from one sample in a study of CD8+ T cells in alopecia areata. Some clones are missing from TCRdb's copy, which holds only in-frame ones; the method was immunoSEQ multiplex PCR. The data contain about 110,000 clones, 56% of them seen just once; the ten biggest clones take up about 3.4%. This material consisted of CD4+ T cells sorted from blood, taken at week 24, from a patient treated with tofacitinib. Receptor source: a human donor with alopecia areata. Each CDR3 is given with its conserved first and last residue.

J gene: TRBJ2-3; V gene: TRBV29-1; CDR3 protein: CSVEEGRGTDTQYF
J gene: TRBJ1-2; V gene: TRBV5-1; CDR3 protein: CASSSTGEPHYGYTF
J gene: TRBJ2-6; V gene: TRBV5-1; CDR3 protein: CASSSGGLTSGANVLTF
J gene: TRBJ1-6; V gene: TRBV11-2; CDR3 protein: CASSLERQTPLHF
J gene: TRBJ1-5; V gene: TRBV11-2; CDR3 protein: CASSLGGVREPQHF
J gene: TRBJ1-6; V gene: TRBV27; CDR3 protein: CASSLAGAGSPLHF
J gene: TRBJ1-5; V gene: TRBV2; CDR3 protein: CASSSGTDQPQHF
J gene: TRBJ1-1; V gene: TRBV7-2; CDR3 protein: CASSLGGRREAFF
J gene: TRBJ2-7; V gene: TRBV18; CDR3 protein: CASSPRTGSLGEQYF
J gene: TRBJ1-5; V gene: TRBV27; CDR3 protein: CASSLGRGNQPQHF
J gene: TRBJ2-5; V gene: TRBV5-8; CDR3 protein: CASSGGTLATQETQYF
J gene: TRBJ2-5; V gene: TRBV2; CDR3 protein: CASERDREIETQYF
J gene: TRBJ2-2; V gene: TRBV25-1; CDR3 protein: CASSGGTGYTGELFF
J gene: TRBJ2-7; V gene: TRBV2; CDR3 protein: CASSETVDEQYF
J gene: TRBJ1-6; V gene: TRBV5-1; CDR3 protein: CASSLAGRYGNSPLHF
J gene: TRBJ2-5; V gene: TRBV7-2; CDR3 protein: CASSRGQGIPETQYF
J gene: TRBJ1-1; V gene: TRBV29-1; CDR3 protein: CSVGLQANTEAFF
J gene: TRBJ1-2; V gene: TRBV7-9; CDR3 protein: CASSLARGGDYGYTF
J gene: TRBJ2-3; V gene: TRBV7-2; CDR3 protein: CASSLGGTVTDTQYF
J gene: TRBJ1-6; V gene: TRBV6-6; CDR3 protein: CASSSLTGGESPLHF
J gene: TRBJ1-5; V gene: TRBV7-9; CDR3 protein: CASSTGRTHNQPQHF
J gene: TRBJ2-7; V gene: TRBV23-1; CDR3 protein: CASSPRGISYEQYF
J gene: TRBJ1-5; V gene: TRBV18; CDR3 protein: CASSYQTGFGDQPQHF
J gene: TRBJ2-7; V gene: TRBV4-1; CDR3 protein: CASSQDSSGGLSTYEQYF